The rows below give T cell receptor beta chains drawn from one sample of a study of PD-1 blockade in classical Hodgkin lymphoma. Measured with immunoSEQ multiplex PCR; TCRdb has only the in-frame clones, and not every one. The sample carries roughly 4,400 clones, 80% to 90% recorded once. Material: CD4+ T cells from blood, obtained at baseline. Every receptor here comes from a human donor with classical Hodgkin lymphoma. The CDR3 runs from the conserved cysteine through the conserved F or W. A D gene is named only where the DNA matches it firmly. Where a row states a size, it is once, few, many or the class of an expanded clone; other rows omit it.

V gene: TRBV2
J gene: TRBJ2-7
clone size: -
D gene: TRBD1
CDR3 DNA: TGTGCCAGAGGGGGGACAGGGGGTTACGAGCAGTACTTC
CDR3 protein: CARGGTGGYEQYF

V gene: TRBV5-5
J gene: TRBJ1-4
clone size: -
D gene: TRBD1
CDR3 DNA: TGTGCCAGCAGCTGGAACAGGGGGCGTGAAAAACTGTTTTTT
CDR3 protein: CASSWNRGREKLFF

V gene: TRBV7-9
J gene: TRBJ2-3
clone size: -
D gene: -
CDR3 DNA: TGTGCCAGCAGCCCTAGCTCCCCGCAGTATTTT
CDR3 protein: CASSPSSPQYF

V gene: TRBV5-1
J gene: TRBJ1-6
clone size: -
D gene: TRBD1
CDR3 DNA: TGCGCCAGCAGCTTACAGGGGGGTAATTCACCCCTCCACTTT
CDR3 protein: CASSLQGGNSPLHF

V gene: TRBV5-1
J gene: TRBJ2-3
clone size: -
D gene: -
CDR3 DNA: TGCGCCAGCAGCTTGCCCGGAACAGATACGCAGTATTTT
CDR3 protein: CASSLPGTDTQYF

V gene: TRBV7-3
J gene: TRBJ1-6
clone size: -
D gene: -
CDR3 DNA: TGTGCCAGCAGTCAACGGGCCTCAGATAATTCACCCCTCCACTTT
CDR3 protein: CASSQRASDNSPLHF

V gene: TRBV5-1
J gene: TRBJ2-3
clone size: few
D gene: -
CDR3 DNA: TGCGCCAGCAGCCCCACGGGACAACGAAGCACAGATACGCAGTATTTT
CDR3 protein: CASSPTGQRSTDTQYF

V gene: TRBV2
J gene: TRBJ1-2
clone size: -
D gene: -
CDR3 DNA: TGTGCCAGCAGTGAGGGGGTTGATGGCTACACCTTC
CDR3 protein: CASSEGVDGYTF

V gene: TRBV7-9
J gene: TRBJ2-7
clone size: -
D gene: -
CDR3 DNA: TGTGCCAGCAGCGCCGGGAGCCGCTACGAGCAGTACTTC
CDR3 protein: CASSAGSRYEQYF

V gene: TRBV5-1
J gene: TRBJ1-4
clone size: once
D gene: TRBD1
CDR3 DNA: TGCGCCAGCAGCTTGGGCACGGGACAGAATGAAAAACTGTTTTTT
CDR3 protein: CASSLGTGQNEKLFF

V gene: TRBV28
J gene: TRBJ1-2
clone size: -
D gene: -
CDR3 DNA: TGTGCCAGCTACAGTCAACGACGCGTCTATGGCTACACCTTC
CDR3 protein: CASYSQRRVYGYTF

V gene: TRBV6-4
J gene: TRBJ1-6
clone size: -
D gene: TRBD1
CDR3 DNA: TGTGCCAGCAGTGAAGGGACAGGGGGTAATTCACCCCTCCACTTT
CDR3 protein: CASSEGTGGNSPLHF

V gene: TRBV23-1
J gene: TRBJ1-4
clone size: once
D gene: TRBD1
CDR3 DNA: TGCGCCAGCAGTCAATCGGACAGGGTTGGGGAAAAACTGTTTTTT
CDR3 protein: CASSQSDRVGEKLFF

V gene: TRBV7-9
J gene: TRBJ2-5
clone size: -
D gene: -
CDR3 DNA: TGTGCCAGCAGCTCGTCAGGGGCCGAGACCCAGTACTTC
CDR3 protein: CASSSSGAETQYF

V gene: TRBV30
J gene: TRBJ2-5
clone size: -
D gene: -
CDR3 DNA: TGTGCCTGGAGTTGGGGGGACGGGGAGACCCAGTACTTC
CDR3 protein: CAWSWGDGETQYF

V gene: TRBV7-8
J gene: TRBJ1-2
clone size: -
D gene: TRBD1
CDR3 DNA: TGTGCCAGCAGCCGACAGGGGGCGGTTGGCTACACCTTC
CDR3 protein: CASSRQGAVGYTF

V gene: TRBV6-5
J gene: TRBJ1-2
clone size: -
D gene: -
CDR3 DNA: TGTGCCAGCAGTTACTCGCGAGGAACTAACTATGGCTACACCTTC
CDR3 protein: CASSYSRGTNYGYTF

V gene: TRBV4-2
J gene: TRBJ2-5
clone size: -
D gene: -
CDR3 DNA: TGTGCCAGCAGTCGGAGCGGGACAGCTGAGACCCAGTACTTC
CDR3 protein: CASSRSGTAETQYF

V gene: TRBV30
J gene: TRBJ1-3
clone size: -
D gene: TRBD1
CDR3 DNA: TGTGCCTGGAGGAGGGACAGGGTCCTCTCTGGAAACACCATATATTTT
CDR3 protein: CAWRRDRVLSGNTIYF

V gene: TRBV28
J gene: TRBJ1-1
clone size: -
D gene: -
CDR3 DNA: TGTGCCAGCAGCGAGGAGGGACGAATCCACACTGAAGCTTTCTTT
CDR3 protein: CASSEEGRIHTEAFF